This TCR beta chain was retrieved from a study of T cell changes during pregnancy in multiple sclerosis. This clone was observed once. This CDR3 spans 15 amino acids. V shed 3 bases and J 4 bases; nucleotides not matched to a gene: 0. Per the germline V gene, CDR1 is SGHVS and CDR2 is FQNEAQ. Repertoires were generated with immunoSEQ multiplex PCR, while TCRdb's copy carries only in-frame clones and drops some. This table has under 50,000 clones, about 94% appearing once. This specimen consisted of CD8+ T cells from peripheral blood mononuclear cells, obtained after pregnancy. The chain is built from TRBV7-8 and TRBJ2-3, with 14 bases that match TRBD2. The TCR was taken from a female donor with multiple sclerosis, enrolled in a pregnancy study. The CDR3 sequence: CASSLTSGRADTQYF. Here the CDR3 DNA reads TGTGCCAGCAGCTTGACTAGCGGGAGGGCAGATACGCAGTATTTT. Together with reference TRBV7-8 and TRBJ2-3, the CDR3 gives the full variable domain: GAGVSQSPRYKVAKRGQDVALRCDPISGHVSLFWYQQALGQGPEFLTYFQNEAQLDKSGLPSDRFFAERPEGSVSTLKIQRTQQEDSAVYLCASSLTSGRADTQYFGPGTRLTVL.